Listed here are 17 T cell receptor beta chains from one sample, sequenced in a study of blood T cell repertoires in COVID-19. Clones were read by immunoSEQ multiplex PCR, and TCRdb kept only the in-frame ones, dropping some. In the table there are about 140,000 clones, roughly 73% of which are singletons. The sample was peripheral blood. Receptor source: a woman aged 45-59 years with active or convalescent COVID-19.

This rearrangement joins TRBV6-5 to TRBJ1-2; the match to TRBD1 covers 8 bases. CDR1 is MNHEY, CDR2 SVGAGI, per germline. V was pared by 5 bases and J by 2 bases, with 4 bases of the junction left unmatched. The CDR3 covers 14 residues. The CDR3 is CASSHRTGNYGYTF. CDR3 sequence (DNA): TGTGCCAGCAGTCACCGGACAGGGAACTATGGCTACACCTTC.

The chain combines TRBV28 with TRBJ1-1; D remains unclear. The CDR3 is 12 residues long. The V gene lost 8 bases and the J gene lost 1 base, with 8 bases spanning the gap. Germline CDR1 is MDHEN and CDR2 is SYDVKM. The CDR3 protein is CASGERNTEAFF. CDR3 sequence (DNA): TGTGCCAGCGGGGAGAGGAACACTGAAGCTTTCTTT. Full variable domain (rest looked up from reference TRBV28 and TRBJ1-1): DVKVTQSSRYLVKRTGEKVFLECVQDMDHENMFWYRQDPGLGLRLIYFSYDVKMKEKGDIPEGYSVSREKKERFSLILESASTNQTSMYLCASGERNTEAFFGQGTRLTVV.

V is TRBV7-8 and J is TRBJ2-5, with D maybe TRBD1 (5 bases). The CDR3 extends over 18 amino acids. Germline values: CDR1 SGHVS, CDR2 FQNEAQ. Trimming removed 1 base from V and 5 bases from J, with 23 bases in between. Written as DNA, the CDR3 is TGTGCCAGCAGCTTAGGTCGCATTAAGACAGTGGGGCAGGAGACCCAGTACTTC. Protein product: CASSLGRIKTVGQETQYF.

The rearrangement links TRBV29-1 to TRBJ2-3, with 9 bases lining up with TRBD1. From germline, CDR1 is SQVTM and CDR2 ANQGSEA. With 7 bases clipped from V and 1 base from J, the junction kept 6 bases outside the gene matches. This CDR3 comprises 14 residues. For the CDR3, the DNA is TGCAGCGGGGGGAGGACAGGGGGCACAGATACGCAGTATTTT. Its protein product is CSGGRTGGTDTQYF.

The V and J genes are TRBV7-2 and TRBJ2-5; 9 bases fit TRBD2. This CDR3 is 16 amino acids long. V dropped 0 bases and J dropped 5; count of bases not matched to a gene: 7. Germline V gene data show CDR1 as SGHTA and CDR2 as FQGNSA. The CDR3 spells CASSLARRGGSETQYF. The CDR3, as DNA: TGTGCCAGCAGCTTAGCGAGGCGGGGGGGCAGCGAGACCCAGTACTTC.

The chain joins TRBV27 to TRBJ2-7; D possibly corresponds to TRBD1 (5 bases). This CDR3 region has 16 residues. Trimming removed 4 bases from V and 1 base from J, with 17 bases in between. Germline V gene data show CDR1 as MNHEY and CDR2 as SMNVEV (reference sequence). CDR3 sequence: CASSSPQDTVSYEQYF. DNA for the CDR3: TGTGCCAGCAGTTCCCCACAGGATACAGTATCCTACGAGCAGTACTTC.

The rearrangement links TRBV3-1 (or the pseudogene TRBV3-2) to TRBJ1-5, with 9 positions matching TRBD1. CDR1 is LGHDT and CDR2 is YNNKEL in the germline V gene (reference sequence). Trimming removed 0 bases from V and 3 bases from J; junction bases left unmatched: 9. This CDR3 comprises 18 residues. The CDR3 sequence: CASSQEGEGQGYNQPQHF. CDR3 DNA sequence: TGTGCCAGCAGCCAAGAGGGGGAGGGACAGGGATACAATCAGCCCCAGCATTTT.

J is TRBJ1-6 and V is TRBV7-2, with 9 bases that match TRBD1. Germline trimming cut 5 bases from V and 1 base from J; bases unmatched to any gene: 3. This CDR3 has 16 residues. The germline gives CDR1 SGHTA, CDR2 FQGNSA. CDR3 residues: CASSPQGASYNSPLHF. The CDR3 coding sequence is TGTGCCAGCAGCCCACAGGGGGCGTCCTATAATTCACCCCTCCACTTT. Together with reference TRBV7-2 and TRBJ1-6, the CDR3 gives the full variable domain: GAGVSQSPSNKVTEKGKDVELRCDPISGHTALYWYRQSLGQGLEFLIYFQGNSAPDKSGLPSDRFSAERTGGSVSTLTIQRTQQEDSAVYLCASSPQGASYNSPLHFGNGTRLTVT.

This rearrangement joins TRBV3-1 (or the pseudogene TRBV3-2) to TRBJ1-1; D ambiguous. The CDR3 is made up of 12 amino acids. Germline lookup yields CDR1 LGHDT and CDR2 YNNKEL (reference sequence). V was shortened by 5 bases and J by 5 bases, with 9 bases between the two germline ends. DNA for the CDR3: TGTGCCAGCAGCAACTATGGGACTGAAGCTTTCTTT. As protein: CASSNYGTEAFF.

The V and J genes are TRBV6-5 and TRBJ1-2, with TRBD1 identical over 8 bases. Germline V gene data show CDR1 as MNHEY and CDR2 as SVGAGI. There are 15 residues in the CDR3. V was pared by 5 bases and J by 3 bases, with 8 bases of the junction left unmatched. The CDR3 loop is CASSQMTGDHYGYTF. In nucleotides, the CDR3 is TGTGCCAGCAGTCAGATGACAGGGGACCACTATGGCTACACCTTC.

In its sample, this clone was seen once. V and J are TRBV7-2 and TRBJ2-5, with a weak D call TRBD2 (5 bases). Looked up from germline, CDR1 is SGHTA and CDR2 is FQGNSA. The V end was cut by 1 base, the J end by 4 bases, with 7 bases between. This CDR3 is 13 amino acids long. For the CDR3, the DNA is TGTGCCAGCAGCTTAGGGACTCGAGAGACCCAGTACTTC. This codes for CASSLGTRETQYF. Combining the CDR3 with reference TRBV7-2 and TRBJ2-5 gives the whole variable domain GAGVSQSPSNKVTEKGKDVELRCDPISGHTALYWYRQSLGQGLEFLIYFQGNSAPDKSGLPSDRFSAERTGGSVSTLTIQRTQQEDSAVYLCASSLGTRETQYFGPGTRLLVL.

The J gene is TRBJ1-5, the V gene TRBV4-2; D remains unclear. The CDR3 contains 12 residues. Per the germline V gene, CDR1 is LGHNA and CDR2 is YNFKEQ. Trimming cost V 1 base and J 4 bases, with 2 bases left between them. CDR3 loop: CASSQVNQPQHF. CDR3 sequence (DNA): TGTGCCAGCAGCCAAGTAAATCAGCCCCAGCATTTT.

The chain is built from TRBV30 and TRBJ2-7; D possibly corresponds to TRBD1 (5 bases). V was clipped by 2 bases and J by 5 bases, with 13 bases between them. CDR3 length equals 13 residues. Germline loops: CDR1 GTSNPN, CDR2 SVGIG (reference sequence). In nucleotides, the CDR3 is TGTGCCTGGAGTTTATCAGGGTTCCACGAGCAGTACTTC. This translates into CAWSLSGFHEQYF. Drawing the rest from reference TRBV30 and TRBJ2-7, the complete variable domain is SQTIHQWPATLVQPVGSPLSLECTVEGTSNPNLYWYRQAAGRGLQLLFYSVGIGQISSEVPQNLSASRPQDRQFILSSKKLLLSDSGFYLCAWSLSGFHEQYFGPGTRLTVT.

This clone has just one count. The chain has TRBV4-1 and TRBJ2-7; perhaps TRBD1 as D (6 bases). The germline CDR1 and CDR2 sequences are MGHRA and YSYEKL. With 0 bases removed from V and 9 bases from J, the gap between germline ends came to 15 bases. This CDR3 has 14 amino acids. The CDR3 spells CASSQEKGGFAQYF. The CDR3, as DNA: TGCGCCAGCAGCCAAGAAAAAGGGGGATTCGCGCAGTACTTC.

J is TRBJ2-2 and V is TRBV4-3; 10 positions match TRBD2. Trimming at V came to 11 bases and at J to 5 bases, leaving 11 bases not matched to a gene. The CDR3 covers 15 residues. Germline lookup yields CDR1 LGHNA and CDR2 YSLEER. CDR3 sequence reads: CAPSQKRGGTGELFF. The CDR3 DNA sequence: TGCGCCCCCAGCCAAAAGCGGGGGGGGACCGGGGAGCTGTTTTTT.

J is TRBJ2-1 and V is TRBV21-1; no DNA check was done on the table's D call, TRBD1. TRBV21-1 is given as a pseudogene. This CDR3 has 17 residues. DNA for the CDR3: TGTGCCAGCAGCAAAAATGGTTGGGGACAGCTCACCAATGAGCAGTTCTTC. It specifies CASSKNGWGQLTNEQFF.

This chain connects TRBV10-3 to TRBJ1-3; 8 bases fit TRBD1. Germline CDR1 and CDR2: ENHRY and SYGVKD. The J segment lost 0 bases and the V segment lost 6 bases, leaving 13 bases of the junction unmatched. This CDR3 is 18 amino acids long. CDR3 DNA: TGTGCCATCAGAGGTCAGGGGGCCGCCTTGAGCTCTGGAAACACCATATATTTT. This encodes CAIRGQGAALSSGNTIYF.